The clone carrying this T cell receptor beta chain was seen only a few times. Its specificity is unknown. Trimming took 6 bases from V and 5 from J, leaving 14 bases between them. The CDR3 runs to 15 residues. Germline loops: CDR1 SGHTA, CDR2 FQGNSA. This sample stems from a study of blood T cells in healthy people across ages. General study results and limits: From one million sequenced T cells, diversity estimates were lower bounds. Unsorted PBMCs ruled out conclusive naive versus antigen-experienced comparison.

A second PCR of about 6 to 12 cycles used a sample-barcoded 5' primer and a J-beta primer mix. Any given sample supplied a minimum of 2.5 million CDR3-containing paired-end reads. From the 5' RACE reads, TCRdb called clonotypes with MiXCR, one entry per CDR3 protein. The sample includes 1.5 million to 2 million distinct CDR3 sequences, roughly 50% seen only once; the top ten take 2.1%. Donor samples were obtained from healthy Caucasian individuals from Russia, aged about 6 to 95. The chain links TRBV7-2 to TRBJ1-6; no definite D call. The sequencing sample was made of blood. This TCR derives from a woman aged 40 to 50 in good health. DNA of the CDR3: TGTGCCAGCAGGGAGACCAGCCAAAATAATTCACCCCTCCACTTT. Translation: CASRETSQNNSPLHF.